This T cell receptor (beta chain) is from a study of shared clonotypes between healthy human individuals. Findings and caveats of the study: Unshared clonotypes carried lower generation probabilities than those common to all four donors.

Only in-frame clones appear in the TCRdb table, and some are missing; sequencing was by immunoSEQ multiplex PCR. The table records around 2.1 million clones, under 95% of them present only once. As regards this clone: The antigen is unknown.

The CDR3 sequence is 14 residues long. Germline V gene sequence: CDR1 SGHTA, CDR2 FQGNSA. V shed 3 bases and J 2 bases; nucleotides not matched to a gene: 3. Naive CD8 cells, CD45RO-negative and positively selected for CCR7, excluded terminally differentiated effector memory CD45RA+ cells. Sequencing was done on a sample of naive CD8+ T cells from PBMCs. The chain uses TRBV7-2 and TRBJ2-5, with 7 bases fitting TRBD2. The receptor's source is a man between 18 and 29 years old in good health. Some clones in this sample may be carry-over from other donors' samples. The CDR3 DNA reads TGTGCCAGCAGCTTTTGGCGGGAGCAAGAGACCCAGTACTTC. Protein product: CASSFWREQETQYF.